The rows below give T cell receptor beta chains drawn from one sample of a study of cytomegalovirus exposure and HLA in healthy donors. Profiled with immunoSEQ multiplex PCR; TCRdb holds only in-frame clones, not every one. The repertoire consists of some 220,000 clones, with about 89% occurring once and the leading ten covering approximately 1.1%. The sequenced material came from PBMCs. These receptors were taken from a young woman in good health and CMV-seronegative. The CDR3 runs from the conserved cysteine through the conserved F or W. The D gene is left open where the match is weak. Clone size is stated in some rows and not others, as once, few, many or a class when expanded.

>TRBD1|TRBV27|NA|TRBJ1-1
TGTGCCAGCATTAGAGGACAGGGGGCCGCTGAAGCTTTCTTT
CASIRGQGAAEAFF
>NA|TRBV18|NA|TRBJ2-1
TGTGCCAGCTCACGGACTCTATCCGGGGAGGAGCAGTTCTTC
CASSRTLSGEEQFF
>TRBD1|TRBV7-3|NA|TRBJ1-1
TGTGCCAGCAGCCACCTCGAACACAGGGGGAGCCGGAACACTGAAGCTTTCTTT
CASSHLEHRGSRNTEAFF
>NA|TRBV20-1|NA|TRBJ2-5
TGCAGTGCTAGCGAGCAAGAGACCCAGTACTTC
CSASEQETQYF
>TRBD1|TRBV9|NA|TRBJ1-2
TGTGCCAGCAGCGCAGGACAGGACTATGGCTACACCTTC
CASSAGQDYGYTF
>TRBD2|TRBV19|NA|TRBJ2-1
TGTGCCAGTAGTTTCTACGGGACTAGCGGGAGGAGCTCCTACAATGAGCAGTTCTTC
CASSFYGTSGRSSYNEQFF
>NA|TRBV6-5|NA|TRBJ1-4
TGTGCCAGCAGCTCTCCCGGAGCAACTAATGAAAAACTGTTTTTT
CASSSPGATNEKLFF
>NA|TRBV18|NA|TRBJ1-1
TGTGCCAGCTCACCCCGGACAGAGAACACTGAAGCTTTCTTT
CASSPRTENTEAFF
>TRBD1|TRBV5-1|NA|TRBJ2-7
TGCGCCAGCAGCCAAGGGACAGGCTACTACGAGCAGTACTTC
CASSQGTGYYEQYF
>NA|TRBV27|NA|TRBJ2-7
TGTGCCAGCAGACCCCCGGGACTCCTACGGGAGCAGTACTTC
CASRPPGLLREQYF
>NA|TRBV27|NA|TRBJ1-1
TGTGCCAGCAGTTTGGACGCGGGGGGGGCTGAAGCTTTCTTT
CASSLDAGGAEAFF
>TRBD1|TRBV6-5|once|TRBJ1-2
TGTGCCAGCAGTCCCGGGGGACAGTATGGCTACACCTTC
CASSPGGQYGYTF
>NA|TRBV7-8|NA|TRBJ1-5
TGTGCCAGCAGCTTACTACAGGGATTAGGTAATAGCAATCAGCCCCAGCATTTT
CASSLLQGLGNSNQPQHF
>NA|TRBV30|NA|TRBJ2-5
TGTGCCTGGAGTGTACCAAGGCTAGCAGAGACCCAGTACTTC
CAWSVPRLAETQYF
>NA|TRBV10-2|NA|TRBJ2-7
TGCGCCAGCAGTGGGACCAAGGACGGGGGTCCCGAGCAGTACTTC
CASSGTKDGGPEQYF
>TRBD1|TRBV6-1|NA|TRBJ2-5
TGTGCCAGCAGATCTGGGACAGACGAAAAAGAGACCCAGTACTTC
CASRSGTDEKETQYF
>TRBD1|TRBV20-1|NA|TRBJ2-7
TGCAGTGCTACTGAGACAGGGGTTTTATACTTC
CSATETGVLYF
>TRBD1|TRBV7-7|NA|TRBJ2-3
TGTGCTAGCAGCTTGGGACAGTTCACAGATACGCAGTATTTT
CASSLGQFTDTQYF
>NA|TRBV30|NA|TRBJ2-4
TGTGCCTGGAGTGTGTCGGCGGGAAACTCTCAGTACTTC
CAWSVSAGNSQYF
>NA|TRBV30|NA|TRBJ1-2
TGTGCCTGGGTAGTCAAGGGAGCGGCGGGCTACACCTTC
CAWVVKGAAGYTF
>NA|TRBV10-1|NA|TRBJ1-1
TGCGCCAGCAGTGAGACAGGCCGTGAAGCTTTCTTT
CASSETGREAFF
>TRBD1|TRBV19|once|TRBJ1-1
TGTGCCAGTAGTGCCTCAATCGACAGGGGGCGCCTCGACACTGAAGCTTTCTTT
CASSASIDRGRLDTEAFF
>TRBD2|TRBV2|NA|TRBJ2-4
TGTGCCAGCCAAAATGGACTAGAAAACATTCAGTACTTC
CASQNGLENIQYF
>TRBD1|TRBV10-3|NA|TRBJ1-2
TGTGCCATCGCTGGAGGGGGCCGAAACTATGGCTACACCTTC
CAIAGGGRNYGYTF
>NA|TRBV6-1|NA|TRBJ1-4
TGTGCCAGCAGCCTTACAGGGCTCAATGAAAAACTGTTTTTT
CASSLTGLNEKLFF
>NA|TRBV19|NA|TRBJ2-1
TGTGCCAGTAGTATCTCTGGGAACAGGGCTGCGGCACTCTGGGGCTCCTACAATGAGCAGTTCTTC
CASSISGNRAAALWGSYNEQFF
>TRBD1|TRBV7-9|NA|TRBJ1-1
TGTGCCAGCAGCGGACAGGTAGATCCTTATTTTAGGGCTGAAGCTTTCTTT
CASSGQVDPYFRAEAFF
>TRBD2|TRBV4-1|NA|TRBJ2-1
TGCGCCAGCAGCCAAGTAATATGGCCGGGACTAGCGGGATCGGAGCAGTTCTTC
CASSQVIWPGLAGSEQFF
>NA|TRBV30|once|TRBJ1-2
TGTGCCTGGAGTGTACGCTCGGGTGACTATGGCTACACCTTC
CAWSVRSGDYGYTF
>NA|TRBV15|NA|TRBJ1-1
TGTGCCACCAGCTCGGTGCCAGGGGTCCCCGAAGCTTTCTTT
CATSSVPGVPEAFF
>NA|TRBV7-9|NA|TRBJ2-1
TGTGCCAGCAGCAACCGGGTCGGGTCCTACAATGAGCAGTTCTTC
CASSNRVGSYNEQFF
>NA|TRBV11-2|NA|TRBJ1-6
TGTGCCAGCAGCTTAGTCAGGGTTGGAGCCCTCCACTTT
CASSLVRVGALHF
>TRBD2|TRBV6-1|NA|TRBJ2-2
TGTGCCAGCAGTGCTTACGGAAGCGGGAGGGCCGAGGAGCTGTTTTTT
CASSAYGSGRAEELFF
>TRBD1|TRBV2|NA|TRBJ2-7
TGTGCCAGCAGGATACAGGGGGCGATTTTGTCCTACGAGCAGTACTTC
CASRIQGAILSYEQYF
>NA|TRBV6-6|NA|TRBJ2-5
TGTGCCAGCAAGGGGGTTGGGGGCCAGGAGACCCAGTACTTC
CASKGVGGQETQYF
>NA|TRBV2|NA|TRBJ1-2
TGTGCCAGCAGTGAAGCGGTGCAGGGGAAGGTTGGGGGCTACACCTTC
CASSEAVQGKVGGYTF
>NA|TRBV5-1|NA|TRBJ2-2
TGCGCCAGCAGCCCCGGGGACCCGAGCGCAGGAGGGAGTGGTGACACCGGGGAGCTGTTTTTT
CASSPGDPSAGGSGDTGELFF
>NA|TRBV6-4|NA|TRBJ2-1
TGTGCCAGCAGTGACTCGAGGACAGGGAGGGGGTGGAGGAGTGAGCAGTTCTTC
CASSDSRTGRGWRSEQFF
>NA|TRBV5-1|once|TRBJ2-1
TGCGCCAGCAGCCCCTCCTCCAAAACCTTAGGGACATACTCCTACAATGAGCAGTTCTTC
CASSPSSKTLGTYSYNEQFF
>NA|TRBV4-2|NA|TRBJ2-7
TGTGCCAGCAGCCCGAGCGGAGGGCCGGCCTACGAGCAGTACTTC
CASSPSGGPAYEQYF
>TRBD2|TRBV27|NA|TRBJ2-5
TGTGCCACCTCACCCCGGGGGGGACAAGGGACCCAGTACTTC
CATSPRGGQGTQYF
>TRBD1|TRBV30|NA|TRBJ1-2
TGTGCCTGGAGTGTAACCAGGGGGTCCTATGGCTACACCTTC
CAWSVTRGSYGYTF
>NA|TRBV7-8|NA|TRBJ2-1
TGTGCCAGCAGCCGTACACAGGGATCTGTTGAGCAGTTCTTC
CASSRTQGSVEQFF
>TRBD2|TRBV10-3|NA|TRBJ2-1
TGTGCCATCAGTGCCCCGGGACTAGCGGACAATGAGCAGTTCTTC
CAISAPGLADNEQFF
>NA|TRBV9|NA|TRBJ1-1
TGTGCCAGCAGCGGGACAGAATACACTGAAGCTTTCTTT
CASSGTEYTEAFF
>TRBD2|TRBV5-1|NA|TRBJ2-7
TGCGCCAGCAGCTTGGTGGGGCGGGGGGGAAGGGAGCAGTACTTC
CASSLVGRGGREQYF